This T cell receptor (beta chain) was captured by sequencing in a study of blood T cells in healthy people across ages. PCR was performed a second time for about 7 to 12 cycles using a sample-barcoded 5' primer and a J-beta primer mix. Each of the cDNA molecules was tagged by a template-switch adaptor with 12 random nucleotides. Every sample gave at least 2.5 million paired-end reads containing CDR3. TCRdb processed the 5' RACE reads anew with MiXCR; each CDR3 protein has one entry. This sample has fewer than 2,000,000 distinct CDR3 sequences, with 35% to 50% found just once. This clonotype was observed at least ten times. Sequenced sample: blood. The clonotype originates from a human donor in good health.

The CDR3 spells CASSQEGADYGYTF. In DNA form, the CDR3 reads TGTGCCAGCAGTCAAGAGGGGGCGGACTATGGCTACACCTTC. The chain recombines TRBV7-2 with TRBJ1-2; the match to TRBD1 covers 7 bases. The germline gives CDR1 SGHTA, CDR2 FQGNSA. V was pared by 6 bases and J by 3 bases, with 7 bases of the junction left unmatched. CDR3 length: 14 amino acids.